The 10 T cell receptor beta chains given below trace back to one sample, sequenced in a study of T cell repertoires in ileal Crohn's disease. Time point specified: neoterminal ileum biopsy at postoperative endoscopy, about 6 months after surgery. Produced via immunoSEQ multiplex PCR; TCRdb's table is partial and in-frame only. The repertoire has about 550 clones, 87% of them found once; the top ten carry about 8%. Input material: ileal tissue. The receptors originated from an adult with Crohn's disease.

The sample holds a few counts of this clone. This chain joins TRBV29-1 and TRBJ2-1; no clear D. Trimming shortened V by 4 bases and J by 9 bases, and 16 bases separated the two germline ends. Per the germline V gene, CDR1 is SQVTM and CDR2 is ANQGSEA. The CDR3 is made up of 13 amino acids. This CDR3 reads CSVVPSGHSEQFF. For the CDR3, the DNA is TGCAGCGTTGTTCCTAGTGGGCACAGTGAGCAGTTCTTC.

This clone was observed once. The chain joins TRBV15 to TRBJ1-5, with D possibly TRBD1 on 5 matching bases. Germline loops: CDR1 LNHNV, CDR2 YYDKDF (reference sequence). The CDR3 length is 16 residues. V dropped 5 bases and J dropped 3 bases, with 17 bases sitting between them. In DNA, the CDR3 is TGTGCCACCAGCCCCGGGGCCCAGGTTTCCAATCAGCCCCAGCATTTT. This gives the protein CATSPGAQVSNQPQHF. The whole variable domain, filled in from reference TRBV15 and TRBJ1-5, reads DAMVIQNPRYQVTQFGKPVTLSCSQTLNHNVMYWYQQKSSQAPKLLFHYYDKDFNNEADTPDNFQSRRPNTSFCFLDIRSPGLGDTAMYLCATSPGAQVSNQPQHFGDGTRLSIL.

The chain employs TRBV30 and TRBJ1-2, with D hard to call. From germline, CDR1 is GTSNPN and CDR2 SVGIG (reference sequence). The CDR3 extends over 15 amino acids. With 0 bases removed from V and 4 bases from J, the gap between germline ends came to 15 bases. The CDR3 coding sequence is TGTGCCTGGAGTGTACCTCCGTGGACGGTCTATGGCTACACCTTC. Translated: CAWSVPPWTVYGYTF.

This clone rates as hyperexpanded. The chain combines TRBV6-5 with TRBJ2-7; 9 bases agree with TRBD1. The V and J ends lost 7 bases and 0 bases, in that order; junction bases with no gene match: 7. The CDR3 runs to 15 residues. The V gene's germline CDR1 is MNHEY and CDR2 SVGAGI. CDR3 sequence: CASTTETGGSYEQYF. Written as DNA, the CDR3 is TGTGCCAGCACCACCGAGACAGGGGGCTCCTACGAGCAGTACTTC.

This clone was counted a single time. The rearrangement uses TRBV4-3 and TRBJ2-2; no firm D call. The CDR3 is made up of 14 amino acids. Deletions cut 3 bases from V and 5 bases from J, with 10 bases between. Germline lookup yields CDR1 LGHNA and CDR2 YSLEER. CDR3 protein: CASSQGRQTGELFF. The CDR3 DNA reads TGCGCCAGCAGCCAGGGCCGACAAACCGGGGAGCTGTTTTTT.

The chain uses TRBV7-8 and TRBJ2-1, with no clear D. Between the trimmed V and J ends, which lost 6 bases and 5 bases, there was a span of 11 bases. Germline assignment: CDR1 SGHVS and CDR2 FQNEAQ. The CDR3 length is 13 residues. In DNA form, the CDR3 reads TGTGCCAGCAGTACGGGTAATGACAATGAGCAGTTCTTC. Translation: CASSTGNDNEQFF.

The rearrangement uses TRBV5-4 and TRBJ1-2; tentatively, D is TRBD1 (6 bases). The V end lost 0 bases, the J end lost 0 bases, and 6 bases lay between the germline ends. The CDR3 sequence is 14 residues long. From germline, CDR1 is SGHNT and CDR2 YYREEE (reference sequence). CDR3 coding DNA: TGTGCCAGCAGCTTGGACAGGGCTAACTATGGCTACACCTTC. This codes for CASSLDRANYGYTF. Looking up the rest from reference TRBV5-4 and TRBJ1-2 gives the full variable domain: ETGVTQSPTHLIKTRGQQVTLRCSSQSGHNTVSWYQQALGQGPQFIFQYYREEENGRGNFPPRFSGLQFPNYSSELNVNALELDDSALYLCASSLDRANYGYTFGSGTRLTVV.

The genes are TRBV6-6 and TRBJ1-5; no clear D. This CDR3 has 13 amino acids. Germline V gene data show CDR1 as MNHNY and CDR2 as SVGAGI (reference sequence). The V and J ends lost 6 bases and 4 bases respectively, with 10 bases between them. The CDR3 DNA is TGTGCCAGCAGCGCCTATGAGAATCAGCCCCAGCATTTT. Translation gives CASSAYENQPQHF.

V usage is TRBV28 and J usage is TRBJ1-1; tentatively, D is TRBD1 (6 bases). This CDR3 has 14 residues. Per the germline V gene, CDR1 is MDHEN and CDR2 is SYDVKM. The germline V and J ends were trimmed by 6 bases and 5 bases, with 16 bases remaining between them. Written as DNA, the CDR3 is TGTGCCAGCAGCCACGGGACACTGGGGACTGAAGCTTTCTTT. It yields the protein CASSHGTLGTEAFF.

The V gene is TRBV10-1, the J gene TRBJ1-3; no clear D. This CDR3 contains 16 residues. V lost 5 bases and J 0 bases, leaving 14 bases between the germline ends. Germline values: CDR1 WNHNN, CDR2 SYGVQD (reference sequence). The CDR3 sequence is CASSWRTVSSGNTIYF. As DNA, the CDR3 is TGCGCCAGCAGTTGGAGGACGGTGAGCTCTGGAAACACCATATATTTT.